A selection of T cell receptor beta chains follows, all from one sample in a study of T-cell reconstitution after alpha-beta-depleted transplantation in children. Via MiXCR, TCRdb re-called the PCR reads, giving one row per CDR3 protein. The sample includes 500,000 to 750,000 distinct CDR3 sequences, 10% to 15% seen only once; the top ten take about 2.2%. The sequenced sample was PBMCs, mostly from graft donor cells, obtained 360 days after TCRalphabeta/CD19-depleted stem cell transplant. These receptors were obtained from a male patient aged 10 to 17 who had a stem cell transplant for acute myeloid leukemia, so the T cells may come from the graft donor. Both conserved end residues are part of each CDR3. D genes are given only for firm matches. Size is omitted from some rows. Given values are once, few, many or a class for expanded clones.

NA	many	TRBJ2-3	TRBV11-1	CASSLRAVTDTQYF	TGTGCCAGCAGCTTAAGGGCAGTCACAGATACGCAGTATTTT
TRBD2	NA	TRBJ2-3	TRBV5-1	CASSLMVAGGDTQYF	TGCGCCAGCAGCTTGATGGTAGCGGGAGGTGATACGCAGTATTTT
TRBD2	NA	TRBJ2-7	TRBV4-1	CASSQEAEIGLAGGWSYEQYF	TGCGCCAGCAGCCAAGAGGCGGAGATTGGACTAGCGGGAGGGTGGTCCTACGAGCAGTACTTC
TRBD1	many	TRBJ1-4	TRBV6-5	CASKLRQGTNEKLFF	TGTGCCAGCAAACTTCGACAGGGAACTAATGAAAAACTGTTTTTT
TRBD2	few	TRBJ2-7	TRBV20-1	CSARGKTSGRALSYEQYF	TGCAGTGCTAGGGGGAAGACTAGCGGGAGGGCCCTATCCTACGAGCAGTACTTC
TRBD2	NA	TRBJ2-1	TRBV4-2	CASSQSNVGLAGVEEQFF	TGTGCCAGCAGCCAATCCAACGTGGGACTAGCGGGAGTGGAAGAGCAGTTCTTC
TRBD1	few	TRBJ2-7	TRBV20-1	CSAPKTPGQGWYEQYF	TGCAGTGCTCCTAAAACACCGGGACAGGGGTGGTACGAGCAGTACTTC
NA	NA	TRBJ2-7	TRBV20-1	CRARQSSYEQYF	TGCAGAGCAAGACAGAGCTCCTACGAGCAGTACTTC
TRBD1	many	TRBJ2-1	TRBV25-1	CASSVAGTGGLNEQFF	TGTGCCAGCAGTGTTGCCGGGACAGGGGGCCTGAATGAGCAGTTCTTC
NA	few	TRBJ2-3	TRBV14	CASSQVYGGAADTQYF	TGTGCCAGCAGCCAAGTTTATGGGGGCGCCGCAGATACGCAGTATTTT
NA	many	TRBJ2-3	TRBV4-2	CASSQAAGPTDTQYF	TGTGCCAGCAGCCAAGCGGCGGGCCCCACAGATACGCAGTATTTT
TRBD1	NA	TRBJ1-3	TRBV12-3/TRBV12-4	CASSFWGQTSGNTIYF	TGTGCCAGCAGTTTCTGGGGACAGACCTCTGGAAACACCATATATTTT
NA	NA	TRBJ2-3	TRBV6-5	CASSYALPTAVQYF	TGTGCCAGCAGTTACGCGTTACCGACCGCGGTACAGTATTTT
TRBD1	few	TRBJ1-1	TRBV24-1	CATSEGQMNTEAFF	TGTGCCACCAGTGAGGGACAGATGAACACTGAAGCTTTCTTT
NA	few	TRBJ2-1	TRBV5-4	CASSLGTQGILEQFF	TGTGCCAGCAGCTTGGGGACACAGGGAATTCTTGAGCAGTTCTTC
NA	few	TRBJ2-7	TRBV7-9	CASSEPREAYEQYF	TGTGCCAGCAGCGAACCGCGTGAGGCTTACGAGCAGTACTTC
TRBD1	few	TRBJ2-1	TRBV20-1	CSAPGTEGGEQFF	TGCAGTGCCCCCGGGACAGAAGGTGGTGAGCAGTTCTTC
NA	few	TRBJ2-2	TRBV6-1	CASSETSVIGTGELFF	TGTGCCAGCAGTGAAACGAGTGTGATTGGGACCGGGGAGCTGTTTTTT
NA	many	TRBJ2-7	TRBV24-1	CATSGVGSSEQYF	TGTGCCACCAGTGGAGTCGGCAGTTCCGAGCAGTACTTC
NA	NA	TRBJ2-6	TRBV28	CASSSGTVVSGANVLTF	TGTGCCAGCAGTTCCGGGACTGTTGTCTCTGGGGCCAACGTCCTGACTTTC
NA	NA	TRBJ2-7	TRBV29-1	CSVGLAYEQYF	TGCAGCGTTGGACTCGCCTACGAGCAGTACTTC
NA	NA	TRBJ1-1	TRBV6-6	CASKTATSTEAFF	TGTGCCAGCAAGACAGCCACGAGTACTGAAGCTTTCTTT
TRBD2	NA	TRBJ2-1	TRBV24-1	CATSDLGGSGKKNEQFF	TGTGCCACCAGTGATTTGGGGGGGAGCGGGAAGAAGAATGAGCAGTTCTTC
NA	few	TRBJ2-3	TRBV5-1	CASSLAFGTQADTQYF	TGCGCCAGCAGCTTGGCCTTCGGTACTCAGGCAGATACGCAGTATTTT
NA	many	TRBJ2-1	TRBV24-1	CATSDRTGKNPYNEQFF	TGTGCCACCAGTGATCGCACAGGGAAAAATCCCTACAATGAGCAGTTCTTC
TRBD1	many	TRBJ1-1	TRBV29-1	CSVDKQGTTEAFF	TGCAGCGTGGATAAACAGGGGACGACTGAAGCTTTCTTT
NA	few	TRBJ2-3	TRBV4-3	CASSQEGTVTDTQYF	TGCGCCAGCAGCCAAGAAGGGACCGTCACAGATACGCAGTATTTT
TRBD2	few	TRBJ2-1	TRBV7-2	CASSPSGSEYNEQFF	TGTGCCAGCAGCCCGAGCGGGAGTGAATACAATGAGCAGTTCTTC
TRBD2	few	TRBJ2-1	TRBV7-2	CASSLAIAGVFNEQFF	TGTGCCAGCAGCTTAGCGATAGCGGGAGTTTTCAATGAGCAGTTCTTC
TRBD2	many	TRBJ2-1	TRBV6-1	CASRQRTSGSNEQFF	TGTGCCAGCAGACAACGGACTAGCGGGTCAAATGAGCAGTTCTTC
NA	NA	TRBJ2-3	TRBV18	CASSPLGFVPDTQYF	TGTGCCAGCTCCCCACTTGGATTTGTCCCAGATACGCAGTATTTT
NA	NA	TRBJ2-3	TRBV2	CASSDDTVTDTQYF	TGTGCCAGCAGTGATGATACTGTGACAGATACGCAGTATTTT
NA	few	TRBJ2-7	TRBV12-2	CASRLGGQGGGYEQYF	TGTGCAAGTCGCTTGGGGGGACAGGGAGGTGGCTACGAGCAGTACTTC
NA	many	TRBJ2-1	TRBV7-9	CASSLTLDEQFF	TGTGCCAGCAGCTTAACGTTGGATGAGCAGTTCTTC
TRBD2	NA	TRBJ2-3	TRBV20-1	CSVSGIDTQYF	TGCAGCGTTAGCGGGATTGATACGCAGTATTTT
TRBD2	few	TRBJ2-1	TRBV20-1	CSARNLRLATNEQFF	TGCAGTGCTAGAAACCTCAGACTAGCCACAAATGAGCAGTTCTTC
NA	NA	TRBJ2-1	TRBV12-3/TRBV12-4	CASSSRAYNEQFF	TGTGCCAGCAGTTCTAGGGCCTACAATGAGCAGTTCTTC
TRBD2	few	TRBJ2-2	TRBV19	CASSFRTSPNAGELFF	TGTGCCAGTAGTTTCAGGACTAGCCCTAACGCCGGGGAGCTGTTTTTT
NA	many	TRBJ2-1	TRBV29-1	CSVIRSYNEQFF	TGCAGCGTTATAAGGTCCTACAATGAGCAGTTCTTC
NA	NA	TRBJ1-5	TRBV18	CASSPVGVIQPQHF	TGTGCCAGCTCACCGGTAGGGGTTATTCAGCCCCAGCATTTT
NA	NA	TRBJ2-7	TRBV7-9	CASSLVQNYEQYF	TGTGCCAGCAGCTTAGTTCAGAACTACGAGCAGTACTTC
NA	many	TRBJ2-7	TRBV5-1	CASSLWGTPYEQYF	TGCGCCAGCAGCTTGTGGGGGACCCCCTACGAGCAGTACTTC
TRBD2	few	TRBJ2-1	TRBV20-1	CSARGASGSPLRSYNEQFF	TGCAGTGCTAGAGGGGCTAGCGGGAGCCCCTTGAGATCCTACAATGAGCAGTTCTTC
TRBD1	few	TRBJ2-7	TRBV20-1	CSALDRLLHSYEQYF	TGCAGTGCCTTGGACAGGCTTCTTCATTCCTACGAGCAGTACTTC
TRBD2	few	TRBJ2-1	TRBV28	CASSGDGLAANEQFF	TGTGCCAGCAGTGGAGACGGACTAGCGGCAAATGAGCAGTTCTTC
NA	many	TRBJ2-1	TRBV6-2/TRBV6-3	CASSYSMDNEQFF	TGTGCCAGCAGTTACTCGATGGATAATGAGCAGTTCTTC
NA	few	TRBJ2-7	TRBV6-1	CASSPTAFGEQYF	TGTGCCAGCAGTCCGACTGCGTTCGGCGAGCAGTACTTC
TRBD2	NA	TRBJ2-7	TRBV6-2/TRBV6-3	CASSYRLAGGRFSYEQYF	TGTGCCAGCAGTTACCGATTGGCGGGGGGACGATTCTCCTACGAGCAGTACTTC
NA	many	TRBJ2-1	TRBV20-1	CSAREGLAVRGSYNEQFF	TGCAGTGCTAGAGAGGGCCTAGCGGTCAGGGGCTCCTACAATGAGCAGTTCTTC
TRBD2	few	TRBJ2-2	TRBV27	CASSPYRPSGVGELFF	TGTGCCAGCAGCCCCTATCGTCCTAGCGGGGTCGGGGAGCTGTTTTTT
NA	NA	TRBJ2-1	TRBV24-1	CATSDRSLNEQFF	TGTGCCACCAGTGACCGAAGCCTCAATGAGCAGTTCTTC
NA	few	TRBJ2-3	TRBV29-1	CSVGATGFWADTQYF	TGCAGCGTTGGGGCTACAGGGTTTTGGGCAGATACGCAGTATTTT
TRBD2	many	TRBJ2-3	TRBV5-8	CASRKASSGGTDTQYF	TGTGCCAGCAGAAAGGCGAGTAGCGGGGGCACAGATACGCAGTATTTT
TRBD1	few	TRBJ2-7	TRBV28	CASTTRTGGERYEQYF	TGTGCCAGCACCACCCGGACAGGGGGCGAGCGGTACGAGCAGTACTTC
TRBD1	NA	TRBJ2-7	TRBV4-3	CASSLDPTGSSYEQYF	TGCGCCAGCAGCCTAGATCCGACAGGGTCCTCCTACGAGCAGTACTTC